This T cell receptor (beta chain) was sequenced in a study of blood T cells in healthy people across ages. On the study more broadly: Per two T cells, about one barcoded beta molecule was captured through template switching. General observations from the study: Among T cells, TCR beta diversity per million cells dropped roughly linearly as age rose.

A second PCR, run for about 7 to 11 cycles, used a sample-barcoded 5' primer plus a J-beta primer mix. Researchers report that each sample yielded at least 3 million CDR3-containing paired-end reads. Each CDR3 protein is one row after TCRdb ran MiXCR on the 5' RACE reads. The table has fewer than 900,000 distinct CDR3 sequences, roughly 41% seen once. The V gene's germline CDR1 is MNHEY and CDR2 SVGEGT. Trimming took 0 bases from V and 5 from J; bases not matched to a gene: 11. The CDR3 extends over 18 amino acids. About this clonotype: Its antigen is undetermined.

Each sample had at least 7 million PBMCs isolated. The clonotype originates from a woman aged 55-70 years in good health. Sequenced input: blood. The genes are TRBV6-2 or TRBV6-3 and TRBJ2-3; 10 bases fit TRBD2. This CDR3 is CASSYSLRSGGVQDTQYF. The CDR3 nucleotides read TGTGCCAGCAGTTACTCGCTTCGAAGCGGGGGGGTTCAAGATACGCAGTATTTT.